One TCR beta chain is described in this entry. From germline, CDR1 is MGHDK and CDR2 SYGVNS. V was shortened by 4 bases and J by 3 bases, with 12 bases between the two germline ends. This CDR3 region has 15 residues. The study drew participants aged about 18 to 89 years from approximately 25 US areas. The protocol was immunoSEQ multiplex PCR, while the TCRdb copy is restricted to in-frame clones and leaves out a portion. Of around 230,000 clones listed, about 87% are singletons. The source of the sample is a study of blood T cell repertoires in COVID-19. Sequences were obtained from PBMCs or T cells enriched from blood (not recorded which). This chain uses TRBV25-1 with TRBJ1-4, with D maybe TRBD1 (5 bases). This receptor was taken from a woman aged 40 to 50 with acute COVID-19. As DNA, the CDR3 is TGTGCCAGCAGTGTAAGCAGGGTGTCTAATGAAAAACTGTTTTTT. Its protein product is CASSVSRVSNEKLFF.